This is a list of T cell receptor beta chains from one sample in a study of blood T cells in healthy people across ages. TCRdb used MiXCR to reprocess the 5' RACE reads, holding one entry per CDR3 protein. Seen here are approximately 880,000 distinct CDR3 sequences, around 48% observed once, and the top ten hold about an eighth. The sample consisted of blood. Source of these receptors: a man younger than 45 in good health. Both conserved end residues are part of each CDR3. A D gene is named only where the DNA matches it firmly. Clone sizes are given selectively: once, few, many, or a class where the clone is expanded.

j_call: TRBJ1-4; cdr3_length: 13; v_call: TRBV20-1; d_call: .; clone_size: .; cdr3_nt: TGCAGTGGTCCCGGGGGAGCTAATGAAAAACTGTTTTTT; cdr3_aa: CSGPGGANEKLFF
j_call: TRBJ1-2; cdr3_length: 14; v_call: TRBV25-1; d_call: .; clone_size: .; cdr3_nt: TGTGCCAGCAGTGCCGGGACAAGCTACAAAGGCTACACCTTC; cdr3_aa: CASSAGTSYKGYTF
j_call: TRBJ2-2; cdr3_length: 16; v_call: TRBV10-3; d_call: .; clone_size: .; cdr3_nt: TGTGCCATCCGGACCAGTGACGAAGCGGACACCGGGGAGCTGTTTTTT; cdr3_aa: CAIRTSDEADTGELFF
j_call: TRBJ2-5; cdr3_length: 15; v_call: TRBV24-1; d_call: .; clone_size: few; cdr3_nt: TGTGCCACCAGTGCCCGGGGGGCCAATCCTGGGGAGCAGTACTTC; cdr3_aa: CATSARGANPGEQYF
j_call: TRBJ2-4; cdr3_length: 14; v_call: TRBV11-2; d_call: .; clone_size: few; cdr3_nt: TGTGCCAGCAGCTTTGAACGACAGACAAACATTCAGTACTTC; cdr3_aa: CASSFERQTNIQYF
j_call: TRBJ2-1; cdr3_length: 14; v_call: TRBV5-1; d_call: TRBD2; clone_size: .; cdr3_nt: TGCGCCAGCAGCTTCCAGCGGGGGCACAATGAGCAGTTCTTC; cdr3_aa: CASSFQRGHNEQFF
j_call: TRBJ1-5; cdr3_length: 14; v_call: TRBV20-1; d_call: .; clone_size: .; cdr3_nt: TGCAGTGCTAGTGGGGAGAGGAGCAATCAGCCCCAGCATTTT; cdr3_aa: CSASGERSNQPQHF
j_call: TRBJ1-5; cdr3_length: 12; v_call: TRBV29-1; d_call: .; clone_size: .; cdr3_nt: TGCAGCGTTGGGGAGCACAATCAGCCCCAGCATTTT; cdr3_aa: CSVGEHNQPQHF
j_call: TRBJ1-1; cdr3_length: 16; v_call: TRBV3-1; d_call: .; clone_size: .; cdr3_nt: TGTGCCAGCAGCCAAGTTGGCGGATTAATGAACACTGAAGCTTTCTTT; cdr3_aa: CASSQVGGLMNTEAFF
j_call: TRBJ2-7; cdr3_length: 16; v_call: TRBV10-3; d_call: .; clone_size: .; cdr3_nt: TGTGCCATCAGTGAGTCGAACGATCTCACTTCTTTGGAGCGGTACTTC; cdr3_aa: CAISESNDLTSLERYF
j_call: TRBJ1-1; cdr3_length: 15; v_call: TRBV13; d_call: .; clone_size: .; cdr3_nt: TGTGCCAGCAGCGGAGGGACTCGGATCTACACTGAAGCTTTCTTT; cdr3_aa: CASSGGTRIYTEAFF
j_call: TRBJ1-1; cdr3_length: 12; v_call: TRBV29-1; d_call: .; clone_size: .; cdr3_nt: TGCAGCGTTGGCTGGGCGAACACTGAAGCTTTCTTT; cdr3_aa: CSVGWANTEAFF
j_call: TRBJ1-1; cdr3_length: 13; v_call: TRBV9; d_call: .; clone_size: few; cdr3_nt: TGTGCCAGCAGCATAGATTGGGGGGCTGAAGCTTTCTTT; cdr3_aa: CASSIDWGAEAFF
j_call: TRBJ2-3; cdr3_length: 14; v_call: TRBV27; d_call: .; clone_size: few; cdr3_nt: .; cdr3_aa: CASSFLENTDTQYF
j_call: TRBJ2-5; cdr3_length: 13; v_call: TRBV7-2; d_call: TRBD1; clone_size: few; cdr3_nt: TGTGCCAGCAGCCATAGGACAGGGCGTCTCCAGTACTTC; cdr3_aa: CASSHRTGRLQYF
j_call: TRBJ1-2; cdr3_length: 14; v_call: TRBV3-1; d_call: .; clone_size: .; cdr3_nt: TGTGCCAGCAGCCAAGAATTGGGGATCTATGGCTACACCTTC; cdr3_aa: CASSQELGIYGYTF
j_call: TRBJ1-2; cdr3_length: 15; v_call: TRBV29-1; d_call: TRBD1; clone_size: few; cdr3_nt: TGCAGCGTTGAGGTCAGGGGGCGCGAAAAAAATGGCTACACCTTC; cdr3_aa: CSVEVRGREKNGYTF
j_call: TRBJ2-5; cdr3_length: 13; v_call: TRBV12-3/TRBV12-4; d_call: TRBD1; clone_size: .; cdr3_nt: TGTGCCGGCAGCTTCGACAGGGATGGAACCCAGTACTTC; cdr3_aa: CAGSFDRDGTQYF
j_call: TRBJ2-5; cdr3_length: 15; v_call: TRBV7-9; d_call: .; clone_size: .; cdr3_nt: TGTGCCAGCAGCACAGCCCCGGGAGTTCAAGAGACCCAGTACTTC; cdr3_aa: CASSTAPGVQETQYF
j_call: TRBJ2-7; cdr3_length: 15; v_call: TRBV20-1; d_call: TRBD2; clone_size: .; cdr3_nt: TGCAGTGCTAGAGGAGAGGTAGCGGGGAGCTACGAGCAGTACTTC; cdr3_aa: CSARGEVAGSYEQYF
j_call: TRBJ2-7; cdr3_length: 16; v_call: TRBV20-1; d_call: TRBD1; clone_size: few; cdr3_nt: TGCAGTGCTGGGGACAGGGAAAACGGCCTTTCCTACGAGCAGTACTTC; cdr3_aa: CSAGDRENGLSYEQYF
j_call: TRBJ2-6; cdr3_length: 14; v_call: TRBV9; d_call: .; clone_size: many; cdr3_nt: TGTGCCAGCAGCCGGGTCTCTGGGGCCAACGTCCTGACTTTC; cdr3_aa: CASSRVSGANVLTF
j_call: TRBJ1-1; cdr3_length: 15; v_call: TRBV20-1; d_call: .; clone_size: .; cdr3_nt: TGCAGTGCTAGCGGGGGGCGAGGGATGAACACTGAAGCTTTCTTT; cdr3_aa: CSASGGRGMNTEAFF
j_call: TRBJ2-6; cdr3_length: 17; v_call: TRBV27; d_call: TRBD1; clone_size: .; cdr3_nt: TGTGCCAGCAGCATCGGGACAGAACTCTCTGGGGCCAACGTCCTGACTTTC; cdr3_aa: CASSIGTELSGANVLTF
j_call: TRBJ1-4; cdr3_length: 14; v_call: TRBV20-1; d_call: TRBD1; clone_size: .; cdr3_nt: TGCAGTGCCCGAGGGGGACAGGGTAATGAAAAACTGTTTTTT; cdr3_aa: CSARGGQGNEKLFF
j_call: TRBJ2-1; cdr3_length: 13; v_call: TRBV20-1; d_call: .; clone_size: .; cdr3_nt: TGCAGTGCTAGAGATGGTACCAAATGGGAGCAGTTCTTC; cdr3_aa: CSARDGTKWEQFF
j_call: TRBJ2-3; cdr3_length: 18; v_call: TRBV20-1; d_call: TRBD2; clone_size: once; cdr3_nt: TGCAGTGCTCCACGCCACTCCGGGACTAGCGGGGCCACAGATACGCAGTATTTT; cdr3_aa: CSAPRHSGTSGATDTQYF
j_call: TRBJ1-1; cdr3_length: 15; v_call: TRBV24-1; d_call: .; clone_size: few; cdr3_nt: TGTGCCACCAGTGATTTGCATGTAGGGGCGACTGAAGCTTTCTTT; cdr3_aa: CATSDLHVGATEAFF
j_call: TRBJ2-5; cdr3_length: 15; v_call: TRBV27; d_call: .; clone_size: .; cdr3_nt: TGTGCCAGCAGTCCCCTAGGAAATGGCTACAATGAGCAGTACTTC; cdr3_aa: CASSPLGNGYNEQYF
j_call: TRBJ2-7; cdr3_length: 15; v_call: TRBV6-5; d_call: TRBD1; clone_size: .; cdr3_nt: TGTGCCAGCAGTTACCGGGACAGGCCAACCTACGAGCAGTACTTC; cdr3_aa: CASSYRDRPTYEQYF
j_call: TRBJ1-2; cdr3_length: 14; v_call: TRBV7-9; d_call: .; clone_size: .; cdr3_nt: TGTGCCAGCTTCCTACCTACAGGTGTGGGGGGCTACACCTTC; cdr3_aa: CASFLPTGVGGYTF
j_call: TRBJ2-1; cdr3_length: 16; v_call: TRBV7-2; d_call: TRBD2; clone_size: once; cdr3_nt: TGTGCCAGCAGCTACCATAGCGGGGCCGGAAACAATGAGCAGTTCTTC; cdr3_aa: CASSYHSGAGNNEQFF
j_call: TRBJ1-1; cdr3_length: 11; v_call: TRBV29-1; d_call: .; clone_size: .; cdr3_nt: TGCAGCGTTGGGTCTGGGCAGGAAGCTTTCTTT; cdr3_aa: CSVGSGQEAFF
j_call: TRBJ2-1; cdr3_length: 16; v_call: TRBV7-8; d_call: TRBD1; clone_size: .; cdr3_nt: TGTGCCAGCTCACCGGACAGGACCCTTCCCTACAATGAGCAGTTCTTC; cdr3_aa: CASSPDRTLPYNEQFF
j_call: TRBJ2-3; cdr3_length: 16; v_call: TRBV27; d_call: TRBD1; clone_size: many; cdr3_nt: TGTGCCAGCAGCCCCTATGGACAGGGCGGGACAGATACGCAGTATTTT; cdr3_aa: CASSPYGQGGTDTQYF
j_call: TRBJ2-1; cdr3_length: 16; v_call: TRBV12-5; d_call: TRBD2; clone_size: .; cdr3_nt: TGTGCTAGTGGTTTGGTAGAAACGGGGGGCTACAATGAGCAGTTCTTC; cdr3_aa: CASGLVETGGYNEQFF
j_call: TRBJ2-2; cdr3_length: 16; v_call: TRBV4-3; d_call: .; clone_size: .; cdr3_nt: TGCGCCAGCAGCCGAGATAGATACGCGAACACCGGGGAGCTGTTTTTT; cdr3_aa: CASSRDRYANTGELFF
j_call: TRBJ2-3; cdr3_length: 16; v_call: TRBV7-2; d_call: .; clone_size: .; cdr3_nt: TGTGCCAGCAGCTTAGAAGCGGTGAATTTGACAGATACGCAGTATTTT; cdr3_aa: CASSLEAVNLTDTQYF
j_call: TRBJ1-5; cdr3_length: 18; v_call: TRBV4-2; d_call: TRBD1; clone_size: .; cdr3_nt: TGTGCCAGCAGCCAAGAATTGCCCCGACAGGGAGCTTATCAGCCCCAGCATTTT; cdr3_aa: CASSQELPRQGAYQPQHF
j_call: TRBJ2-3; cdr3_length: 14; v_call: TRBV5-4; d_call: .; clone_size: .; cdr3_nt: TGTGCCAGCAGCTTGGCGCCGGCCGCAGATACGCAGTATTTT; cdr3_aa: CASSLAPAADTQYF
j_call: TRBJ1-2; cdr3_length: 14; v_call: TRBV20-1; d_call: .; clone_size: few; cdr3_nt: TGCAGTGCTAGAGCCGGGACATTTAACTATGGCTACACCTTC; cdr3_aa: CSARAGTFNYGYTF
j_call: TRBJ2-3; cdr3_length: 16; v_call: TRBV28; d_call: TRBD1; clone_size: few; cdr3_nt: TGTGCCAGCAGCCATCGACAGGGGTATAGCACAGATACGCAGTATTTT; cdr3_aa: CASSHRQGYSTDTQYF
j_call: TRBJ1-2; cdr3_length: 14; v_call: TRBV29-1; d_call: .; clone_size: few; cdr3_nt: TGCAGCGTCGGGACCCCAGGGGCTAACTATGGCTACACCTTC; cdr3_aa: CSVGTPGANYGYTF
j_call: TRBJ2-7; cdr3_length: 15; v_call: TRBV6-5; d_call: .; clone_size: few; cdr3_nt: TGTGCCAGCAGTTACTCGACGGGGTCCCCCTACGAGCAGTACTTC; cdr3_aa: CASSYSTGSPYEQYF
j_call: TRBJ2-3; cdr3_length: 16; v_call: TRBV7-2; d_call: TRBD1; clone_size: .; cdr3_nt: TGTGCCAGCAGCTTAGCGCTGGGACAGGGCTCTGATACGCAGTATTTT; cdr3_aa: CASSLALGQGSDTQYF
j_call: TRBJ1-4; cdr3_length: 14; v_call: TRBV10-3; d_call: TRBD1; clone_size: few; cdr3_nt: TGTGCCATCAGTGGGGACAGGGAAAATGAAAAACTGTTTTTT; cdr3_aa: CAISGDRENEKLFF
j_call: TRBJ2-3; cdr3_length: 15; v_call: TRBV3-1; d_call: TRBD1; clone_size: .; cdr3_nt: TGTGCCAGCAGCCAAGGGTCCTACAGGGGCGATACGCAGTATTTT; cdr3_aa: CASSQGSYRGDTQYF
j_call: TRBJ1-2; cdr3_length: 14; v_call: TRBV20-1; d_call: TRBD1; clone_size: .; cdr3_nt: TGCAGTGCTGAGCTAAGACAGGGGGGCTATGGCTACACCTTC; cdr3_aa: CSAELRQGGYGYTF